The 29 T cell receptor beta chains given below trace back to one sample, sequenced in a study of T cell repertoires in aging, cancer and after chemotherapy. Amplification of TCR beta used genomic DNA extracted from peripheral blood. Multiplex touch-down PCR with TRB-A/B primers amplified rearranged V-D-J TRB sequences. Using its own MiXCR run on the multiplex PCR reads, TCRdb lists one record per CDR3 protein. Of about 1,000 distinct CDR3 sequences listed, around 25% are singletons. The sample taken for sequencing was blood. These receptors all stem from a human donor with a solid tumor.

This clonotype is judged large. This chain links TRBV5-1 with TRBJ1-1; the D is unclear. The CDR3 spans 14 residues. Germline CDR1 reads SGHRS; CDR2 reads YFSETQ. Trimming took 2 bases from V and 1 from J, leaving 9 bases between them. This chain's CDR3 is CASSLSGGNTEAFF. In DNA, the CDR3 is TGCGCCAGCAGCTTATCGGGTGGGAACACTGAAGCTTTCTTT. Full variable domain (remainder filled in from reference TRBV5-1 and TRBJ1-1): KAGVTQTPRYLIKTRGQQVTLSCSPISGHRSVSWYQQTPGQGLQFLFEYFSETQRNKGNFPGRFSGRQFSNSRSEMNVSTLELGDSALYLCASSLSGGNTEAFFGQGTRLTVV.

To note about this clonotype: A clone one base away is much larger, so this may be a read error. The chain couples TRBV15 to TRBJ1-4; no clear D gene. Germline CDR1 and CDR2: LNHNV and YYDKDF (reference sequence). The CDR3 totals 15 residues. The CDR3 nucleotides read TGTGCCACCAGCAGAGGAGGTTCGGCTAATAAAAAACTGTTTTTT. It is translated as CATSRGGSANKKLFF.

The sample holds a few counts of this clonotype. The V and J genes are TRBV20-1 and TRBJ1-6, with 11 bases that match TRBD1. Germline CDR1 DFQATT, CDR2 SNEGSKA (reference sequence). V lost 3 bases and J lost 18; bases outside the gene matches: 13. This CDR3 spans 14 amino acids. The CDR3 DNA sequence: TGCAGTGCTAGGACAACGGGACAGGGGGTCCTCCGCCACTTT. Residues: CSARTTGQGVLRHF.

The genes are TRBV12-3 or TRBV12-4 and TRBJ2-7, with D perhaps matching TRBD2 (5 bases). There are 12 residues in the CDR3. Trimming shortened V by 5 bases and J by 5 bases, and 10 bases separated the two germline ends. CDR3 sequence reads: CASSPAGDEQYF. CDR3 bases: TGTGCCAGCAGTCCGGCGGGCGACGAGCAGTACTTC.

In its sample, this clonotype ranks as large. The chain has TRBV7-9 and TRBJ2-6, with D possibly being TRBD1 (6 bases). V lost 1 base to trimming and J lost 4 bases, with 17 bases between them. Germline-derived CDR1 and CDR2 are SEHNR and FQNEAQ (reference sequence). The CDR3 consists of 18 residues. The CDR3 nucleotides read TGTGCCAGCAGCTTAGGGTCAGGGGAAAGGGCCGGGGCCAACGTCCTGACTTTC. Protein sequence: CASSLGSGERAGANVLTF.

The chain uses TRBV5-1 and TRBJ2-3, with 10 bases matching TRBD1. Looked up from germline, CDR1 is SGHRS and CDR2 is YFSETQ. J lost 5 bases, V lost 4 bases, and 7 bases had no gene match. The CDR3 is 15 residues long. The DNA of the CDR3 is TGCGCCAGCAGCACTGGGACAGGGGTGGGAGATACGCAGTATTTT. Its protein is CASSTGTGVGDTQYF.

As concerns this clonotype: This may be a read error, as it is one base from a much larger clone. This chain joins TRBV12-3 or TRBV12-4 and TRBJ2-7; D possibly uses TRBD1 or TRBD2 (5 bases each). This CDR3 has 14 amino acids. The CDR3 DNA reads TGTGACAGCAGTTCCGGGACGGTTACCTACGAGCAGTACTTC. Translated, it gives CDSSSGTVTYEQYF.

This clonotype rates as large. CDR3: CASSGAGFTPLHF. The DNA for the CDR3 is TGTGCCAGCTCCGGGGCTGGCTTTACACCCCTCCACTTT. This chain uses TRBV13 with TRBJ1-6; tentatively, D is TRBD1 (5 bases). The V and J ends lost 8 bases and 11 bases respectively, with 16 bases between them. Germline V CDR1 and CDR2: PRHDT, FYEKMQ (reference sequence). The CDR3 runs to 13 residues.

This clonotype is labeled large. The CDR3 loop is CASSLVGGGTGELFF. CDR3 coding DNA: TGTGCCAGCAGTTTGGTGGGAGGCGGAACCGGGGAGCTGTTTTTT. The chain uses TRBV27 and TRBJ2-2, with a tentative D call TRBD2 (6 bases). Germline V gives CDR1 MNHEY, CDR2 SMNVEV (reference sequence). Trimming took off 3 bases at V and 5 bases at J, with 13 bases between the two ends. The CDR3 length is 15 residues.

This clonotype turned up a few times. The chain has TRBV7-2 and TRBJ2-3, with D tentatively TRBD1 or TRBD2 (7 bases each). Trimming took 5 bases from V and 1 from J, leaving 28 bases between them. CDR1 and CDR2 (germline): SGHTA, FQGNSA. The CDR3 is 20 amino acids. The CDR3 DNA reads as TGTGCCAGCAGCCTCACGGGGGGTGGACGACCGGGACAGCGCACAGATACGCAGTATTTT. It codes for CASSLTGGGRPGQRTDTQYF.

In regard to this clonotype: A much larger clone sits a single nucleotide away, making a read error possible. The chain is built from TRBV12-3 or TRBV12-4 and TRBJ2-7, with D possibly TRBD2 on 6 matching bases. Between the trimmed V and J ends, which lost 5 bases and 7 bases, there was a span of 15 bases. This CDR3 has 13 residues. The CDR3: CASSIYFRGEQYF. DNA for the CDR3: TGTGCCAGCAGTATATACTTCCGGGGGGAGCAGTACTTC.

This clonotype is large within its sample. The CDR3 region is CASSLPSFMNSPLHF. DNA of the CDR3: TGTGCCAGCAGTTTACCCTCCTTCATGAATTCACCCCTCCACTTT. The chain is built from TRBV12-3 or TRBV12-4 and TRBJ1-6; D is uncertain. The CDR3 totals 15 residues. V was trimmed by 2 bases and J by 7 bases, leaving 12 bases between them.

About this clonotype: Given a much more abundant clone one base away, this may be a read error. This sequence joins TRBV19 and TRBJ1-5; 10 bases align to TRBD1. Per germline, CDR1 LNHDA and CDR2 SQIVND (reference sequence). The V gene end was trimmed by 5 bases and the J gene end by 5 bases; junction bases not matched to a gene: 0. The CDR3 runs to 13 residues. Written as DNA, the CDR3 is TGTGCCAGTAGTGGGACAGGGGATCAGCCCCAGCATTTT. Amino acids: CASSGTGDQPQHF.

By share of the sample, this clonotype is large. The gene calls are TRBV6-5 and TRBJ2-2; no firm D call. V dropped 0 bases and J dropped 7 bases, with 6 bases sitting between them. The CDR3 loop spans 13 amino acids. Germline-derived CDR1 and CDR2 are MNHEY and SVGAGI. The CDR3 coding sequence is TGTGCCAGCAGTTACTCGACGGTCGGGGAGCTGTTTTTT. Protein sequence: CASSYSTVGELFF.

This clonotype is large. This rearrangement joins TRBV6-5 to TRBJ1-3, with a weak D call TRBD1 (6 bases). V lost 7 bases, J lost 0 bases, and 13 bases lay in between. The CDR3 loop spans 15 amino acids. Germline assignment: CDR1 MNHEY and CDR2 SVGAGI. In nucleotides, the CDR3 is TGTGCCAGCATAACGGACAGTCACTCTGGAAACACCATATATTTT. Its protein is CASITDSHSGNTIYF.

This clonotype is categorized as large. A junction boundary mismatches the germline segment, possibly from a read error. This chain joins TRBV27 and TRBJ2-1, with no clear D. The CDR3 has 13 amino acids. Germline CDR1 MNHEY, CDR2 SMNVEV (reference sequence). CDR3 sequence: CASNLLPNGEQFF. CDR3 bases: TGTGCCAGCAATTTACTTCCCAATGGTGAGCAGTTCTTC.

V and J are TRBV7-9 and TRBJ1-4, with 7 positions matching TRBD1. The CDR3 has 15 residues. CDR1 is SEHNR, CDR2 FQNEAQ, per germline (reference sequence). V gave up 4 bases and J gave up 4 bases; unmatched junction bases: 6. The CDR3 bases are TGTGCCAGCAGCTACGGGGACAGATATAATGAAAAACTGTTTTTT. Its protein is CASSYGDRYNEKLFF.

This clonotype was found a few times. The V gene is TRBV6-6, the J gene TRBJ2-7; D tentatively fits TRBD1 or TRBD2 (6 bases each). The V end was cut by 7 bases, the J end by 7 bases, with 11 bases between. Germline assignment: CDR1 MNHNY and CDR2 SVGAGI (reference sequence). The CDR3 spans 11 residues. CDR3 bases: TGTGCCAGCAATACAGGGAGGGAGCAGTACTTC. As protein: CASNTGREQYF.

This chain links TRBV10-2 with TRBJ1-5, with D perhaps TRBD1 (6 bases). Germline-derived CDR1 and CDR2 are WSHSY and SAAADI. The CDR3 sequence is 14 residues long. The V gene lost 6 bases and the J gene lost 6 bases, with 15 bases spanning the gap. This CDR3 is CASREGGGGQPQHF. Here the CDR3 DNA reads TGCGCCAGCAGGGAGGGAGGGGGTGGTCAGCCCCAGCATTTT.

This sequence joins TRBV7-9 and TRBJ2-1, with D possibly TRBD2 on 6 matching bases. The CDR3 length is 19 residues. The germline V gene encodes CDR1 SEHNR and CDR2 FQNEAQ (reference sequence). Trimming took off 2 bases at V and 1 base at J, with 21 bases between the two ends. In nucleotides, the CDR3 is TGTGCCAGCAGCTTACTGTATCCGTATGGCGGGGTTTCCTACAATGAGCAGTTCTTC. Amino acid sequence: CASSLLYPYGGVSYNEQFF. Using reference TRBV7-9 and TRBJ2-1 for the parts outside the CDR3, the full variable domain is DTGVSQNPRHKITKRGQNVTFRCDPISEHNRLYWYRQTLGQGPEFLTYFQNEAQLEKSRLLSDRFSAERPKGSFSTLEIQRTEQGDSAMYLCASSLLYPYGGVSYNEQFFGPGTRLTVL.

Details on this clonotype: One junction end disagrees with the germline gene, perhaps due to a read error. V and J are TRBV27 and TRBJ2-1; 8 nucleotides match TRBD2. The CDR3 contains 16 residues. Germline assignment: CDR1 MNHEY and CDR2 SMNVEV (reference sequence). This chain's CDR3 is CASSSSGGGYYNGQFF. The CDR3 nucleotides read TGTGCCAGCAGTTCATCCGGGGGGGGCTACTACAATGGGCAGTTCTTC.

The CDR3 DNA reads as TGTGCCAGCAGTGAAGGGCGGACTCCGGGAGGAGAGACCCAGTACTTC. It codes for CASSEGRTPGGETQYF. This sequence joins TRBV6-1 and TRBJ2-5, with 7 bases fitting TRBD2. Trimming cost V 1 base and J 4 bases; bases outside gene matches: 9. This CDR3 contains 16 residues. Germline-derived CDR1 and CDR2 are MNHNS and SASEGT.

Worth noting for this clonotype: A much more abundant neighbour one base away suggests this may be a read error. The CDR3 does not close with the conserved phenylalanine or tryptophan, likely indicating a read error. This chain uses TRBV12-3 or TRBV12-4 with TRBJ2-7; 9 positions agree with TRBD1. This CDR3 contains 15 residues. V gave up 6 bases and J gave up 0 bases; unmatched junction bases: 6. CDR3 region: CASSMGQGFSYEQYI. CDR3 in DNA: TGTGCCAGCAGCATGGGACAGGGATTCTCCTACGAGCAGTACATC.

This clonotype is deemed large. The rearrangement links TRBV27 to TRBJ1-4; D unclear. Between the trimmed V and J ends, which lost 5 bases and 2 bases, there was a span of 12 bases. The CDR3 length is 15 residues. Looked up from germline, CDR1 is MNHEY and CDR2 is SMNVEV (reference sequence). CDR3 sequence: CASSDRPGTNEKLFF. CDR3 coding DNA: TGTGCCAGCAGTGACCGACCCGGGACTAATGAAAAACTGTTTTTT.

J is TRBJ2-3 and V is TRBV29-1; 8 nucleotides agree with TRBD2. Germline V gene data show CDR1 as SQVTM and CDR2 as ANQGSEA. The ends lost 1 base at V and 6 bases at J; junction bases unmatched: 15. The length of the CDR3 is 17 residues. CDR3 amino acids: CSVEGGGRTGQGDTQYF. The DNA of the CDR3 is TGCAGCGTTGAAGGGGGCGGGAGGACGGGGCAGGGGGATACGCAGTATTTT.

This clonotype is large by share. The chain employs TRBV7-6 and TRBJ1-4; TRBD1 might be the D (5 bases). This CDR3 contains 18 residues. Germline V gene data show CDR1 as SGHVS and CDR2 as FNYEAQ. V lost 5 bases, J lost 5 bases, and 24 bases lay in between. The CDR3 DNA sequence: TGTGCCAGCAGCCTATCGGGAGGGGCAGGGTCCCTCAATGAAAAACTGTTTTTT. This translates into CASSLSGGAGSLNEKLFF.

Sample share makes this clonotype large. The genes are TRBV29-1 and TRBJ1-2; D is uncertain. Trimming cost V 5 bases and J 8 bases, with 18 bases left between them. Germline CDR1 and CDR2: SQVTM and ANQGSEA. The CDR3 is made up of 13 amino acids. The chain's CDR3 is CSVKGKGFNGYTF. The CDR3 nucleotides read TGCAGCGTTAAGGGCAAAGGGTTCAACGGCTACACCTTC.

The sample holds a few counts of this clonotype. The chain links TRBV12-3 or TRBV12-4 to TRBJ1-2; 8 nucleotides match TRBD1. With V trimmed by 5 bases and J by 4 bases, 15 bases remained unmatched. This CDR3 has 17 residues. CDR3 DNA: TGTGCCAGCAGTGATACGCCCGGGACAGGACCCACCTATGGCTACACCTTC. This sequence encodes CASSDTPGTGPTYGYTF.

Sample share makes this clonotype large. This chain joins TRBV27 and TRBJ1-1, with a possible D match to TRBD1 (6 bases). V dropped 7 bases and J dropped 1 base, with 13 bases sitting between them. The CDR3 has 14 amino acids. The germline gives CDR1 MNHEY, CDR2 SMNVEV (reference sequence). Here the CDR3 reads CASILTGGNTEAFF. Written as DNA, the CDR3 is TGTGCCAGCATCTTGACAGGAGGGAACACTGAAGCTTTCTTT.